This TCR beta chain was sequenced for a study of cytomegalovirus exposure and HLA in healthy donors. The CDR3 contains 14 residues. Trimming pared 0 bases from V and 2 bases from J, leaving 8 bases between. From germline, CDR1 is SGDLS and CDR2 YYNGEE. At the time of sampling, donors were nominally healthy, though unrecorded immune exposures were likely. Comments on this clone: Antigen: not known.

The study, taken as a whole, reports: A later analysis linked a missense DCLRE1C variant to TCR beta V- and J-gene trimming. CMV serostatus stood as the only immune exposure information on hand.

The PCR had 60 Vbeta and 13 Jbeta primers. Clones were sequenced by immunoSEQ multiplex PCR, and TCRdb holds only the in-frame ones, with some missing. Found here are 110,000 or so clones, under 80% of them singletons; the top ten hold about 4%. The chain couples TRBV9 to TRBJ1-2, with D unclear. Material for sequencing was PBMCs. The TCR sequence derives from a woman in her forties in good health and CMV-seropositive. The CDR3 protein is CASSVASRNYGYTF. CDR3 in DNA: TGTGCCAGCAGCGTAGCTAGTAGGAACTATGGCTACACCTTC.